The T cell receptor (beta chain) described here comes from a study of blood T cells in healthy people across ages. A single count supports this clonotype. Its target is unknown. General study points: Naive T cell percentage by flow cytometry tracked strongly with beta diversity. More naive CD4+ cells and higher diversity were found in long-lived than in aged donors.

It was with a sample-barcoded 5' primer and a J-beta primer mix that a second PCR of roughly 7 to 12 cycles was run. Each cDNA molecule was tagged by a template-switch adaptor with 12 random nucleotides. TCRdb reprocessed the 5' RACE reads with MiXCR, giving one entry per CDR3 protein. Among approximately 790,000 distinct CDR3 sequences listed, approximately 67% were seen once. The sequenced material came from blood. The sequence derives from a man in his thirties or forties in good health.

This CDR3 reads CSVEQYKGTRTYEQYF. In DNA, the CDR3 is TGCAGCGTTGAACAGTATAAGGGGACAAGGACCTACGAGCAGTACTTC. The rearrangement links TRBV29-1 to TRBJ2-7, with TRBD1 as a possible D gene (6 bases). Per germline, CDR1 SQVTM and CDR2 ANQGSEA. The CDR3 consists of 16 residues. Trimming cost V 2 bases and J 2 bases, with 19 bases left between them.